These 14 T cell receptor gamma chains were sequenced from one sample in a study of gamma-delta T cells after stem cell transplantation. TCRdb redid the clone calls on the RT-PCR reads with CATT. Of roughly 300 gamma-chain clones in the sample, about 48% are singletons; the top ten hold 55% to 70%. The sample comprised gamma-delta T cells. All receptors come from a human donor. It is not recorded whose cells these are; they may come from a transplant donor.

This clone is large (0.1 to 1%). Other DNA sequences in this sample translate to the same CDR3. The gene calls are TRGV9 and TRGJP. The CDR3 covers 16 residues. The V gene's germline CDR1 is GITISATS and CDR2 ISYDGTV (reference sequence). V shed 0 bases, J shed 7 bases, and the junction held 3 bases outside the gene matches. CDR3 DNA: TGTGCCTTGTGGGAGGTGCAGGAGTTGGGCAAAAAAATCAAGGTATTT. Encoded protein: CALWEVQELGKKIKVF.

This clone has just one count. V and J are TRGV9 and TRGJP. In the absence of a J gene in TCRdb, the DNA was matched to germline to assign it here. CDR1 GITISATS and CDR2 ISYDGTV come from the germline V gene (reference sequence). J was trimmed by 8 bases and V by 4 bases; bases with no gene match: 8. This CDR3 contains 16 residues. The CDR3, as DNA: TGTGCCTTGTGGGAAGACCTGAAGTTGGGCAAAAAAATCAAGGTATTT. Protein product: CALWEDLKLGKKIKVF.

The chain employs TRGV9 and TRGJP. TCRdb gives no J gene; it was assigned here by matching the DNA to germline. The V segment lost 0 bases and the J segment 9 bases; nucleotides outside the gene matches: 5. Germline V gene sequence: CDR1 GITISATS, CDR2 ISYDGTV (reference sequence). The CDR3 is made up of 16 amino acids. CDR3 nucleotide sequence: TGTGCCTTGTGGGAGGTGATAGGGTTGGGCAAAAAAATCAAGGTATTT. Protein product: CALWEVIGLGKKIKVF.

This clone has a handful of counts. The sample carries other DNA sequences with the same CDR3. The CDR3 DNA reads as TGTGCCTTGTGGGAGGTGCGAGGTTTGGGCAAAAAAATCAAGGTATTT. Residues: CALWEVRGLGKKIKVF. The chain joins TRGV9 to TRGJP. TCRdb offers no J gene call, so here the DNA was matched to germline to obtain one. J gave up 10 bases and V 0 bases, and 6 bases lay outside the gene matches. The CDR3 is 16 amino acids. Germline CDR1 reads GITISATS; CDR2 reads ISYDGTV (reference sequence).

This clone was observed a few times. This chain uses TRGV9 with TRGJ1 or TRGJ2. Germline V gene data show CDR1 as GITISATS and CDR2 as ISYDGTV (reference sequence). The CDR3 extends over 12 amino acids. The V and J ends lost 1 base and 3 bases, in that order; junction bases with no gene match: 0. CDR3 in DNA: TGTGCCTTGTGGGAGGTTTATTATAAGAAACTCTTT. Protein sequence: CALWEVYYKKLF.

Remarks on this clone: A read error may account for a junction end that differs from germline. V usage is TRGV9 and J usage is TRGJP. The J gene is not listed in TCRdb, so it was assigned here from a DNA match to germline. The germline V gene has CDR1 GITISATS and CDR2 ISYDGTV (reference sequence). This CDR3 has 17 amino acids. This CDR3 reads CALWEVLSELGKKNKVF. For the CDR3, the DNA is TGTGCCTTGTGGGAGGTGCTTTCGGAGTTGGGCAAAAAAAACAAGGTATTT.

The rearrangement uses TRGV9 and TRGJ1 or TRGJ2. Germline CDR1 is GITISATS and CDR2 is ISYDGTV (reference sequence). CDR3 size: 15 residues. Unmatched junction bases numbered 10, after V lost 0 bases and J lost 5 bases. The CDR3 region has the DNA TGTGCCTTGTGGGAGGTGTTAAATTATCATTATAAGAAACTCTTT. Its protein product is CALWEVLNYHYKKLF.

V and J are TRGV9 and TRGJP. TCRdb leaves out the J gene; it was filled in here by matching the DNA to germline. Germline CDR1 and CDR2: GITISATS and ISYDGTV (reference sequence). Trimming removed 5 bases from V and 9 bases from J; junction bases left unmatched: 10. The CDR3 has 16 amino acids. CDR3 sequence: CALWGSGGLGKKIKVF. CDR3 nucleotides: TGTGCCTTGTGGGGCTCCGGGGGGTTGGGCAAAAAAATCAAGGTATTT.

The chain couples TRGV9 to TRGJP. No J gene is reported in TCRdb; it was inferred here by comparing the DNA with germline. The CDR3 sequence is 16 residues long. Looked up from germline, CDR1 is GITISATS and CDR2 is ISYDGTV (reference sequence). J gave up 8 bases and V 0 bases, and 4 bases lay outside the gene matches. The CDR3 protein is CALWEVGKLGKKIKVF. CDR3 sequence (DNA): TGTGCCTTGTGGGAGGTGGGAAAGTTGGGCAAAAAAATCAAGGTATTT.

Of note for this clone: A far larger clone is one base from this, pointing to a likely read error. The chain links TRGV9 to TRGJ1 or TRGJ2. TCRdb supplies no J gene; here it was assigned by aligning the nucleotide sequence to germline. The CDR3 is 11 amino acids. Germline V gene sequence: CDR1 GITISATS, CDR2 ISYDGTV (reference sequence). V lost 2 bases to trimming and J lost 5 bases; unmatched junction nucleotides: 0. This CDR3 reads CALWEDYKKLF. The CDR3 DNA follows: TGTGCCTTGTGGGAGGATTATAAGAAACTCTTT.

The chain couples TRGV9 to TRGJP. TCRdb supplies no J gene; here it was assigned by aligning the nucleotide sequence to germline. Germline loops: CDR1 GITISATS, CDR2 ISYDGTV (reference sequence). Trimming at V came to 2 bases and at J to 4 bases, leaving 5 bases not matched to a gene. The CDR3 totals 17 residues. DNA of the CDR3: TGTGCCTTGTGGGAGGGAAAACAAGAGTTGGGCAAAAAAATCAAGGTATTT. It encodes CALWEGKQELGKKIKVF.

The chain uses TRGV9 and TRGJP. TCRdb lists no J gene, so it was determined here by aligning the DNA to germline. The CDR3 extends over 16 amino acids. Germline loops: CDR1 GITISATS, CDR2 ISYDGTV (reference sequence). Losses at the gene ends were 5 bases for V and 4 bases for J; bases not matched to a gene: 5. This chain's CDR3 is CALWVLQELGKKIKVF. CDR3 nucleotide sequence: TGTGCCTTGTGGGTCCTTCAAGAGTTGGGCAAAAAAATCAAGGTATTT.

This clone was observed a handful of times. The V and J genes are TRGV8 and TRGJ1 or TRGJ2. TCRdb lists no J gene, so it was determined here by aligning the DNA to germline. Germline V gene lookup returns CDR1 VENAVY and CDR2 YDSYNSRV. The CDR3 contains 13 residues. J gave up 10 bases and V 1 base, and 10 bases lay outside the gene matches. CDR3: CATWDRYLGKKLF. The CDR3 region has the DNA TGTGCCACCTGGGATAGATATCTGGGAAAGAAACTCTTT.

This clone was seen more than once but under ten times. The rearrangement links TRGV9 to TRGJP. No J gene is reported in TCRdb; it was inferred here by comparing the DNA with germline. The CDR3 sequence is 16 residues long. Trimming removed 4 bases from V and 12 bases from J; junction bases left unmatched: 12. Germline-derived CDR1 and CDR2 are GITISATS and ISYDGTV (reference sequence). CDR3 amino acids: CALWDATPAGKKIKVF. The CDR3 nucleotides are TGTGCCTTGTGGGACGCTACGCCTGCGGGCAAAAAAATCAAGGTATTT.